Following are 18 T cell receptor beta chains from one sample sequenced in a study of chemoradiotherapy in HPV16-positive cancers (dated by TCRdb to between 2020 and 2023). The library was built by means of the immunoSEQ multiplex PCR assay. TCRdb took over this immuneACCESS table, retaining in-frame rearrangements with V and J assigned. Such tables are incomplete; in checked studies, under half of the missing clones stem from an unresolved V gene, and the remainder is unexplained. The sample table records under 15,000 clones; 86% of these occur just once. Jointly, the top ten make up approximately 3% of the sample. The material sequenced was blood, taken from a patient who underwent chemoradiotherapy. The receptors here all came from a human donor with HPV-associated anogenital cancer.

The count of this clone is one. CDR3 loop: CASSWGLAGGSDTQYF. As DNA, the CDR3 is TGTGCCAGCAGCTGGGGACTAGCGGGGGGATCAGATACGCAGTATTTT. The J gene is TRBJ2-3, the V gene TRBV11-2; 15 bases align to TRBD2. Per germline, CDR1 SGHAT and CDR2 FQNNGV. This CDR3 is 16 amino acids long. V lost 4 bases and J lost 4; bases outside the gene matches: 3.

The V call is TRBV5-1, the J call TRBJ2-1, with 7 bases identical to TRBD2. This CDR3 is 15 amino acids long. With V trimmed by 0 bases and J by 6 bases, 6 bases remained unmatched. Germline CDR1 and CDR2: SGHRS and YFSETQ. CDR3 DNA sequence: TGCGCCAGCAGCTTGGGGGGCGGGGGAAGCAATGAGCAGTTCTTC. It yields the protein CASSLGGGGSNEQFF.

This chain connects TRBV6-4 to TRBJ1-5; D is undetermined. V was trimmed by 6 bases and J by 5 bases, leaving 11 bases between them. The CDR3 spans 13 residues. The germline CDR1 and CDR2 sequences are MRHNA and SNTAGT. The chain's CDR3 is CASSPGPYQPQHF. For the CDR3, the DNA is TGTGCCAGCAGCCCTGGACCCTATCAGCCCCAGCATTTT.

The chain uses TRBV30 and TRBJ1-3, with 9 bases matching TRBD1. The CDR3 totals 14 residues. Germline assignment: CDR1 GTSNPN and CDR2 SVGIG (reference sequence). The trim removed 4 bases at V and 2 bases at J, leaving 3 bases unmatched. The DNA of the CDR3 is TGTGCCTGGAATACAGGGGGCCCTGGAAACACCATATATTTT. Amino acids: CAWNTGGPGNTIYF.

The chain employs TRBV6-5 and TRBJ1-1; D is possibly TRBD1 (5 bases). V lost 6 bases and J 11 bases, leaving 13 bases between the germline ends. This CDR3 has 11 amino acids. Germline V lookup: CDR1 MNHEY, CDR2 SVGAGI. In nucleotides, the CDR3 is TGTGCCAGCAGGTTCGCGGAGGGGGCTTTCTTT. As protein: CASRFAEGAFF.

The V and J genes are TRBV6-1 and TRBJ2-7; the D gene could be TRBD1 or TRBD2 (5 bases each). In germline, CDR1 is MNHNS, CDR2 SASEGT. V was clipped by 6 bases and J by 2 bases, with 11 bases between them. The CDR3 runs to 13 residues. Here the CDR3 DNA reads TGTGCCAGCAGCCGGGACGGAGCCTACGAGCAGTACTTC. Translation: CASSRDGAYEQYF.

The chain carries TRBV10-1 and TRBJ2-5; 7 bases match TRBD2. CDR3 size: 14 residues. CDR1 and CDR2 from the germline V gene are WNHNN and SYGVQD (reference sequence). V was clipped by 2 bases and J by 7 bases; unmatched bases: 7. CDR3 loop: CASSEDREVGTQYF. DNA for the CDR3: TGCGCCAGCAGTGAGGATCGGGAGGTCGGGACCCAGTACTTC.

This chain uses TRBV18 with TRBJ1-3; the D gene is possibly TRBD1 (5 bases). The CDR3 length is 15 residues. Germline V gives CDR1 KGHSH, CDR2 LQKENI. Trimming stripped 3 bases from V and 2 bases from J, with 11 bases between. The CDR3 reads CASSPVGGTGNTIYF. The DNA for the CDR3 is TGTGCCAGCTCACCCGTTGGGGGTACTGGAAACACCATATATTTT. The full variable domain, with the rest looked up from reference TRBV18 and TRBJ1-3, is NAGVMQNPRHLVRRRGQEARLRCSPMKGHSHVYWYRQLPEEGLKFMVYLQKENIIDESGMPKERFSAEFPKEGPSILRIQQVVRGDSAAYFCASSPVGGTGNTIYFGEGSWLTVV.

V gene TRBV5-1 combines with J gene TRBJ2-1, with 7 bases lining up with TRBD1. J lost 4 bases, V lost 2 bases, and 6 bases had no gene match. The CDR3 runs to 15 residues. Germline V gene lookup returns CDR1 SGHRS and CDR2 YFSETQ. The chain's CDR3 is CASSFPGGTYNEQFF. The CDR3 nucleotides read TGCGCCAGCAGCTTCCCAGGGGGTACTTACAATGAGCAGTTCTTC.

The J gene is TRBJ2-1, the V gene TRBV5-1, with TRBD1 matching over 7 bases. The CDR3 runs 15 residues. Germline CDR1 is SGHRS and CDR2 is YFSETQ. J lost 2 bases, V lost 0 bases, and 2 bases had no gene match. CDR3 nucleotide sequence: TGCGCCAGCAGCTTGGAAAGGGGGCCCTACAATGAGCAGTTCTTC. Translated, it gives CASSLERGPYNEQFF. The full variable domain, rest sourced from reference TRBV5-1 and TRBJ2-1, is KAGVTQTPRYLIKTRGQQVTLSCSPISGHRSVSWYQQTPGQGLQFLFEYFSETQRNKGNFPGRFSGRQFSNSRSEMNVSTLELGDSALYLCASSLERGPYNEQFFGPGTRLTVL.

The chain combines TRBV5-1 with TRBJ2-2, with D unclear. Trimming pared 1 base from V and 6 bases from J, leaving 16 bases between. The CDR3 extends over 16 amino acids. Germline V gives CDR1 SGHRS, CDR2 YFSETQ. CDR3 coding DNA: TGCGCCAGCAGCTTGTTGAAGGGATCGGGCTCCGGGGAGCTGTTTTTT. It specifies CASSLLKGSGSGELFF.

The V and J genes are TRBV28 and TRBJ1-1; 7 bases align to TRBD1. This CDR3 is built from 15 residues. Losses at the gene ends were 6 bases for V and 9 bases for J; bases not matched to a gene: 16. Germline values: CDR1 MDHEN, CDR2 SYDVKM. The CDR3 loop reads CASSPSATGNPQAFF. The CDR3 coding sequence is TGTGCCAGCAGCCCTAGCGCGACAGGGAACCCCCAAGCTTTCTTT. The full variable domain, its missing parts supplied by reference TRBV28 and TRBJ1-1, is DVKVTQSSRYLVKRTGEKVFLECVQDMDHENMFWYRQDPGLGLRLIYFSYDVKMKEKGDIPEGYSVSREKKERFSLILESASTNQTSMYLCASSPSATGNPQAFFGQGTRLTVV.

The genes are TRBV4-1 and TRBJ1-1; the match to TRBD1 covers 9 bases. Germline CDR1 is MGHRA and CDR2 is YSYEKL. The trim removed 6 bases at V and 6 bases at J, leaving 5 bases unmatched. The CDR3 spans 13 residues. The CDR3 DNA sequence: TGCGCCAGCAGTCCTACAGGGGGCGCTGAAGCTTTCTTT. It codes for CASSPTGGAEAFF.

This clone showed up just a few times. The rearrangement joins TRBV6-1 to TRBJ2-2; 11 bases fit TRBD2. CDR1 is MNHNS and CDR2 is SASEGT in the germline V gene. J lost 6 bases, V lost 1 base, and 1 base had no gene match. This CDR3 has 15 residues. In DNA, the CDR3 is TGTGCCAGCAGTGAAGTACTAGCGGGGGCCGGGGAGCTGTTTTTT. It encodes CASSEVLAGAGELFF.

This clone turned up a few times. The genes are TRBV11-1 and TRBJ2-7; D might be TRBD1 or TRBD2, each matching 5 bases. V dropped 5 bases and J dropped 3 bases, with 14 bases sitting between them. The CDR3 loop spans 14 amino acids. CDR1 SGHAT and CDR2 FQDESV come from the germline V gene (reference sequence). DNA of the CDR3: TGTGCCAGCAGCCTTGACGGGACCCACTACGAGCAGTACTTC. It encodes CASSLDGTHYEQYF.

The V call is TRBV19, the J call TRBJ2-2; no firm D call. V shed 3 bases and J shed 6 bases, with 5 bases lying between them. The CDR3 has 12 amino acids. CDR1 is LNHDA, CDR2 SQIVND, per germline (reference sequence). CDR3 DNA sequence: TGTGCCAGTAGTATGAATCCCGGGGAGCTGTTTTTT. This translates into CASSMNPGELFF. Full variable domain (rest looked up from reference TRBV19 and TRBJ2-2): DGGITQSPKYLFRKEGQNVTLSCEQNLNHDAMYWYRQDPGQGLRLIYYSQIVNDFQKGDIAEGYSVSREKKESFPLTVTSAQKNPTAFYLCASSMNPGELFFGEGSRLTVL.

The chain has TRBV28 and TRBJ1-5, with D tentatively TRBD1 (5 bases). This CDR3 spans 17 amino acids. Germline V gives CDR1 MDHEN, CDR2 SYDVKM. Between the trimmed V and J ends, which lost 3 bases and 3 bases, there was a span of 18 bases. CDR3 in amino acids: CASSFTRYRGVNQPQHF. In DNA, the CDR3 is TGTGCCAGCAGTTTTACCCGTTACCGGGGCGTCAATCAGCCCCAGCATTTT.

The chain links TRBV5-1 to TRBJ1-3; 7 positions agree with TRBD1. CDR1 and CDR2 from the germline V gene are SGHRS and YFSETQ. CDR3 length: 14 amino acids. With V trimmed by 0 bases and J by 7 bases, 4 bases remained unmatched. CDR3 loop: CASSLASRGNTIYF. DNA for the CDR3: TGCGCCAGCAGCTTGGCCTCCAGGGGGAACACCATATATTTT.